A single TCR beta chain is shown here with its context. In its sample, this clonotype was seen a few times. It lacks a known antigen. Given a much more abundant clone one base away, this may be a read error. The data derive from a study of identical twins (dated by TCRdb to 2016 to 2018). With regard to the full study: The study deep-sequenced TCR alpha and beta repertoires from monozygotic twins, unrelated adults of various ages and cord blood to test whether fetal clonotypes persist. To rule out contamination, the twin experiments were replicated at different times with different library preparation protocols.

The method was 5' RACE. Sequencing used an Illumina HiSeq 2000. Template switching added a universal primer binding site, and the final cDNA carried a unique molecular identifier that allowed TCR cDNA molecules to be counted accurately. Specific primers in the conserved constant-segment region were used to synthesize first-strand cDNA for TCR alpha and beta chains. To control for contamination, each cDNA library was double barcoded with a SMART-Mk sample barcode plus Illumina barcodes. TruSeq adapter sequences, together with Illumina sample barcodes, were added in two successive PCR steps. The Illumina HiSeq platform was used with custom primers to sequence TCR alpha and beta cDNA libraries. As for the original processing: Unique molecular identifiers were extracted from raw reads with MiGEC, and CDR3 positions were determined with MiXCR. For each individual, recombination models were inferred using an EM algorithm with the repgenHMM and IGoR tools. Shared clonotype analysis was performed with the tcR package in R, normalizing sharing by the product of cloneset sizes. Out-of-frame nonproductive sequences were analyzed to study raw recombination free of thymic and clonal selection effects. TCRdb passed the public sequencing reads through fastp at Q25 and MiXCR, retaining productive beta sequences. Records with the same CDR3 protein are collapsed into one entry carrying the most frequent genes and DNA. The V and J calls here are based on TCRdb, not the publication. The sample contains about 890,000 distinct CDR3 sequences, over 9% of them found a single time. The ten largest clones represent around 1.5% of the sample.

Here is what the overall study found, with its caveats: Compared with coincidental sharing between unrelated individuals, out-of-frame TCR alpha sequences shared between twins had an excess of sequences with low generation probability. Because the same donors could not be followed over many years, conclusions were based on cross-sectional statistical analysis. In monozygotic twins, out-of-frame TCR alpha sharing was systematically underestimated by recombination models, although the models agreed with sharing between unrelated individuals. Invariant T cells such as MAIT and iNKT could partly confound zero-insertion analyses, although diverse VJ usage argued against such confounding for most clonotypes. A weaker excess of twin sharing was found in beta out-of-frame sequences because the signal-to-noise ratio was lowered by fewer shared sequences. Fewer insertions were carried by abundant cord blood beta clonotypes, a similar but weaker trend appeared in young adult naive repertoires, and no such trend appeared in memory repertoires.

From the cysteine through the phenylalanine, the CDR3 covers 13 amino acids. CDR3 DNA only is kept here, 39 bases in frame from base 1. V is clipped by 4 bases and J by 0 bases, and the sequence between their germline boundaries is 4 bases long. The germline V gene encodes CDR1 MNHEY and CDR2 SMNVEV (reference sequence). All donors were healthy Caucasians. Three pairs of female monozygotic twins, all aged about 18 to 29 years, made up the twin cohort. RNA for TCR libraries was isolated from peripheral blood mononuclear cells. These same records also appear under a second study, on yellow fever vaccine responses in identical twins. Per that second paper: According to the authors, in identical twins the way T cells responded to vaccination appeared partly convergent and partly personalized. Focusing on identical twins, the study followed the T cell clones that responded to the vaccine, and did so with precision.

The sequence was collected from a woman under 30 in good health. The sequence joins TRBV27 to TRBJ1-3; a confident D gene designation cannot be given. Sequencing was done on a sample of PBMCs. The CDR3 corresponds to CASSSPSGNTIYF. The nucleotides read TGTGCCAGCAGTTCCCCCTCTGGAAACACCATATATTTT.